These T cell receptor beta chains were read from a single sample in a study of blood T cell repertoires in COVID-19. Only in-frame clones appear in the TCRdb table, and some are missing; sequencing was by immunoSEQ multiplex PCR. This sample has roughly 340,000 clones, with about nine tenths found just once. Sequencing input: peripheral blood. The receptors here all came from a woman aged 45-65 years with COVID-19, enrolled during active disease. The CDR3 runs from the conserved cysteine through the conserved F or W. Each record gives: CDR3 protein, V gene, J gene, clone size. Clone size is given for some rows only: seen once, a few or many times, or a class if the clone is expanded.

CDR3aa: CASSKTGGYNEQFF; v_gene: TRBV21-1; j_gene: TRBJ2-1; abundance: NA
CDR3aa: CASSMGGNYGYTF; v_gene: TRBV19; j_gene: TRBJ1-2; abundance: NA
CDR3aa: CASSSTGQVYEQYF; v_gene: TRBV18; j_gene: TRBJ2-7; abundance: NA
CDR3aa: CASSEYSTATEGYTF; v_gene: TRBV25-1; j_gene: TRBJ1-2; abundance: NA
CDR3aa: CASRGTANTGELFF; v_gene: TRBV19; j_gene: TRBJ2-2; abundance: NA
CDR3aa: CASSYSGINGGTQYF; v_gene: TRBV5-5; j_gene: TRBJ2-5; abundance: NA
CDR3aa: CASSSNTGQRSEQFF; v_gene: TRBV7-2; j_gene: TRBJ2-1; abundance: NA
CDR3aa: CASSLISSGTALFYTEAFF; v_gene: TRBV7-9; j_gene: TRBJ1-1; abundance: NA
CDR3aa: CASALLQGYTEAFF; v_gene: TRBV27; j_gene: TRBJ1-1; abundance: NA
CDR3aa: CARATLNTEAFF; v_gene: TRBV11-2; j_gene: TRBJ1-1; abundance: few
CDR3aa: CASSAPAPRGGEQYF; v_gene: TRBV10-2; j_gene: TRBJ2-7; abundance: NA
CDR3aa: CATSRGDTDQPQHF; v_gene: TRBV15; j_gene: TRBJ1-5; abundance: few
CDR3aa: CAWSVDPPGLSSLGQFF; v_gene: TRBV30; j_gene: TRBJ2-1; abundance: NA
CDR3aa: CASSQDLRGQGANWNGYTF; v_gene: TRBV3-1/TRBV3-2; j_gene: TRBJ1-2; abundance: NA
CDR3aa: CASSHPSGNTEAFF; v_gene: TRBV7-3; j_gene: TRBJ1-1; abundance: NA
CDR3aa: CATSRPRRLAAPSRGTDTQYF; v_gene: TRBV15; j_gene: TRBJ2-3; abundance: NA
CDR3aa: CATSRIAGVIYNEQFF; v_gene: TRBV15; j_gene: TRBJ2-1; abundance: NA
CDR3aa: CASSEGLGTHEQFF; v_gene: TRBV6-1; j_gene: TRBJ2-1; abundance: NA
CDR3aa: CASSIRGTNYGYTF; v_gene: TRBV19; j_gene: TRBJ1-2; abundance: NA
CDR3aa: CATSDLDDATGELFF; v_gene: TRBV24-1; j_gene: TRBJ2-2; abundance: NA
CDR3aa: CASSYGLGTYGYTF; v_gene: TRBV6-2/TRBV6-3; j_gene: TRBJ1-2; abundance: NA
CDR3aa: CASSSPGTAYNEQFF; v_gene: TRBV6-2/TRBV6-3; j_gene: TRBJ2-1; abundance: NA
CDR3aa: CASSRDSSNQPQHF; v_gene: TRBV6-5; j_gene: TRBJ1-5; abundance: NA
CDR3aa: CASSLVTGGAYNEQFF; v_gene: TRBV7-2; j_gene: TRBJ2-1; abundance: NA
CDR3aa: CASTEGAGATDTQYF; v_gene: TRBV14; j_gene: TRBJ2-3; abundance: NA
CDR3aa: CASSLVGGEGQPQHF; v_gene: TRBV5-1; j_gene: TRBJ1-5; abundance: NA
CDR3aa: CASSWTGTSGTPSSYNEQFF; v_gene: TRBV5-1; j_gene: TRBJ2-1; abundance: NA
CDR3aa: CASSYVGGGTDTQYF; v_gene: TRBV6-5; j_gene: TRBJ2-3; abundance: once
CDR3aa: CASVTTLAGRFREQFF; v_gene: TRBV28; j_gene: TRBJ2-1; abundance: NA
CDR3aa: CASRPPGTRTDKQYF; v_gene: TRBV6-5; j_gene: TRBJ2-7; abundance: NA
CDR3aa: CASSTRRGGTAYGYTF; v_gene: TRBV27; j_gene: TRBJ1-2; abundance: NA
CDR3aa: CASSWGQGRETQYF; v_gene: TRBV7-8; j_gene: TRBJ2-5; abundance: NA